This T cell receptor beta chain stems from a study of technical replicates of blood from a few donors. Data came from immunoSEQ multiplex PCR; TCRdb stores just in-frame clones and leaves some out. The table includes around 85,000 clones, around 94% detected once. Germline V gene sequence: CDR1 MNHNY, CDR2 SVGAGI (reference sequence). The CDR3 runs 11 residues. Trimming took off 4 bases at V and 6 bases at J, with 6 bases between the two ends. This TCR came from a human donor in good health. Sequencing used T cells isolated from PBMCs. The V call is TRBV6-6, the J call TRBJ1-1; no reliable D call. The chain's CDR3 is CASSSGSEAFF. The CDR3 region has the DNA TGTGCCAGCAGTTCGGGGTCTGAAGCTTTCTTT.